A single sample is the source of the 9 T cell receptor beta chains below, sequenced in a study of blood T cell repertoires in COVID-19. Measured with immunoSEQ multiplex PCR; TCRdb has only the in-frame clones, and not every one. The sample records 130,000 to 150,000 clones, 88% being singletons. The sequencing sample was made of peripheral blood. The receptors shown here come from a man aged 65-85 years with acute or convalescent COVID-19.

The chain combines TRBV10-2 with TRBJ2-5; 8 positions match TRBD1. V lost 4 bases and J lost 5; bases outside the gene matches: 3. The CDR3 consists of 13 residues. Germline assignment: CDR1 WSHSY and CDR2 SAAADI. CDR3 sequence: CASSGYRGETQYF. CDR3 DNA: TGCGCCAGCAGTGGGTACAGGGGGGAGACCCAGTACTTC.

This clone showed up just once. This sequence joins TRBV6-2 or TRBV6-3 and TRBJ2-1, with 10 bases that match TRBD2. In germline, CDR1 is MNHEY, CDR2 SVGEGT. V lost 8 bases and J lost 1; bases outside the gene matches: 8. The CDR3 runs to 16 residues. The CDR3 spells CASGSPSGGSYNEQFF. The CDR3 nucleotides are TGTGCCAGCGGTTCCCCTAGCGGGGGTTCCTACAATGAGCAGTTCTTC.

The chain carries TRBV27 and TRBJ1-6; D might be TRBD1 (5 bases). V dropped 0 bases and J dropped 7 bases, with 10 bases sitting between them. Germline CDR1 reads MNHEY; CDR2 reads SMNVEV (reference sequence). The CDR3 extends over 15 amino acids. The CDR3 reads CASSLSLGGNSPLHF. The CDR3, as DNA: TGTGCCAGCAGTTTATCGCTCGGGGGGAATTCACCCCTCCACTTT.

The CDR3 is CASSTGQGSWRAFF. CDR3 bases: TGTGCCAGCAGCACGGGACAGGGCAGCTGGCGAGCTTTCTTT. This chain connects TRBV9 to TRBJ1-1, with 9 bases identical to TRBD1. Germline-derived CDR1 and CDR2 are SGDLS and YYNGEE. This CDR3 has 14 residues. V was pared by 4 bases and J by 10 bases, with 11 bases of the junction left unmatched. The full variable domain, in which reference TRBV9 and TRBJ1-1 provide the parts outside the CDR3, is DSGVTQTPKHLITATGQRVTLRCSPRSGDLSVYWYQQSLDQGLQFLIQYYNGEERAKGNILERFSAQQFPDLHSELNLSSLELGDSALYFCASSTGQGSWRAFFGQGTRLTVV.

V usage is TRBV29-1 and J usage is TRBJ1-3; D call uncertain. The CDR3 loop spans 15 amino acids. V was pared by 4 bases and J by 0 bases, with 13 bases between. CDR1 is SQVTM, CDR2 ANQGSEA, per germline. The CDR3 protein is CSVGERRNSGNTIYF. CDR3 bases: TGCAGCGTTGGAGAACGGAGGAACTCTGGAAACACCATATATTTT.

The chain carries TRBV25-1 and TRBJ2-7, with TRBD1 identical over 9 bases. The junction had 5 bases not matched to a gene; V was cut back by 4 bases and J by 4 bases. The CDR3 totals 14 residues. CDR1 is MGHDK and CDR2 is SYGVNS in the germline V gene. CDR3 DNA sequence: TGTGCCAGCAGTGCCCCGACAGGGGGGTACGAGCAGTACTTC. Amino acid sequence: CASSAPTGGYEQYF.

This clone has only one observation. At one end, the junction sequence differs from germline, possibly due to a read error. The sample contains more than one DNA sequence encoding this CDR3. V is TRBV30 and J is TRBJ1-6, with D unresolved. The CDR3 is 12 residues long. Looked up from germline, CDR1 is GTSNPN and CDR2 is SVGIG (reference sequence). Written as DNA, the CDR3 is TGTGCCTGGAGTGATCGGGATTCGCCCCTCCACTTT. The encoded protein is CAWSDRDSPLHF.

This chain links TRBV12-1 with TRBJ2-6; TRBD2 was called by the table and not checked on the DNA. TRBV12-1 is noted as a pseudogene. The CDR3 has 16 residues. The CDR3 here is CASSPPRDSGANVLTF. For the CDR3, the DNA is TGTGCCAGCAGTCCCCCCCGGGACTCTGGGGCCAACGTCCTGACTTTC.

The gene calls are TRBV7-9 and TRBJ2-2; 13 bases are shared with TRBD2. Per germline, CDR1 SEHNR and CDR2 FQNEAQ (reference sequence). The CDR3 sequence is 19 residues long. J gave up 4 bases and V 5 bases, and 13 bases lay outside the gene matches. CDR3 bases: TGTGCCAGCAGCCACAAATATCGGACTAGCGGGAGTAGCACCGGGGAGCTGTTTTTT. It is translated as CASSHKYRTSGSSTGELFF.